This T cell receptor (beta chain) was retrieved from a study of CD8 T cells in ankylosing spondylitis. Whole-study findings and limits: Among TCR beta sequences, a motif of about 8 highly homologous variants appeared characteristic of ankylosing spondylitis blood.

Many counts were recorded for this clonotype. Its matching antigen is unknown. The CDR3 has 14 residues. V was shortened by 0 bases and J by 6 bases, with 8 bases between the two germline ends. Germline values: CDR1 SEHNR, CDR2 FQNEAQ (reference sequence). TCRdb recomputed calls from the 5' RACE reads with MiXCR, one row per CDR3 protein. The table shows approximately 39,000 distinct CDR3 sequences, with over 10% occurring only once. The chain links TRBV7-9 to TRBJ1-4; D may be TRBD1 (6 bases). The sequenced sample was synovial fluid, either unsorted or a sorted T cell fraction (not recorded which). The clonotype was recovered from a male donor with ankylosing spondylitis. The CDR3 region is CASSLAYRDEKLFF. The CDR3 DNA sequence: TGTGCCAGCAGCTTAGCTTACAGGGATGAAAAACTGTTTTTT.